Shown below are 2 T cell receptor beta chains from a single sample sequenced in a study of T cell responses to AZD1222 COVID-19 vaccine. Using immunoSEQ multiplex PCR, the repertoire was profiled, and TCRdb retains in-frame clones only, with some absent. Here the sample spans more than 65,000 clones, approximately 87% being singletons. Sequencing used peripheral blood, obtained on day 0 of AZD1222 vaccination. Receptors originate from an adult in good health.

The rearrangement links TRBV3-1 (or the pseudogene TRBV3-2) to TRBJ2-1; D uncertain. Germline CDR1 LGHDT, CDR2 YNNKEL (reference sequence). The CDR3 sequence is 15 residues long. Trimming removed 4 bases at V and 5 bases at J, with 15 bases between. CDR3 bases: TGTGCCAGCAGCCTCTCGGCCCAACGACACAATGAGCAGTTCTTC. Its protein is CASSLSAQRHNEQFF.

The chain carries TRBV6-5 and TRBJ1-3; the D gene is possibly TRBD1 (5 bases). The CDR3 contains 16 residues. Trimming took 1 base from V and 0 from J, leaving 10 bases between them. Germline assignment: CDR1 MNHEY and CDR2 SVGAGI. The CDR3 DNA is TGTGCCAGCAGTTACTACGGGGGGGACTCTGGAAACACCATATATTTT. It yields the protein CASSYYGGDSGNTIYF.